This T cell receptor beta chain originates from a study of OX40 agonist ivuxolimab in advanced cancers. In the study overall: People in dose escalation had one of these cancers: hepatocellular carcinoma, melanoma, renal cell or head and neck cancer. Having had anti-PD-1, anti-PD-L1 or anti-CTLA-4 therapy before was allowed, and under 50% had some. Broader study findings: Among the lowest peripheral clonal expansion occurred in 0.1-3.0 mg/kg partial responders.

Repertoires were generated with immunoSEQ multiplex PCR, while TCRdb's copy carries only in-frame clones and drops some. Among around 38,000 clones listed, 70% to 85% were seen once. Trimming shortened V by 5 bases and J by 1 base, and 20 bases separated the two germline ends. Germline CDR1 is GTSNPN and CDR2 is SVGIG (reference sequence). The CDR3 loop spans 16 amino acids. In regard to this clone: The target antigen is unknown.

This TCR was recovered from an adult with an advanced solid tumor such as melanoma, head and neck, liver or kidney cancer. The sequences come from CD4+ or CD8+ T cells sorted from blood, collected in a trial of the OX40 agonist ivuxolimab. The chain employs TRBV30 and TRBJ1-1; D perhaps matches TRBD1 (5 bases). In DNA form, the CDR3 reads TGTGCCTGGGACCCGGGAGTTTTGGGGCCGAACACTGAAGCTTTCTTT. Its protein product is CAWDPGVLGPNTEAFF. Full variable domain (missing parts from reference TRBV30 and TRBJ1-1): SQTIHQWPATLVQPVGSPLSLECTVEGTSNPNLYWYRQAAGRGLQLLFYSVGIGQISSEVPQNLSASRPQDRQFILSSKKLLLSDSGFYLCAWDPGVLGPNTEAFFGQGTRLTVV.